The clone carrying this T cell receptor beta chain was picked up a small number of times. Its antigen is still unknown. Every bit of the isolated RNA underwent reverse transcription, so sequencing read expressed TCRB transcripts. Measured with immunoSEQ multiplex PCR; TCRdb has only the in-frame clones, and not every one. This table holds more than 20,000 clones, about 45% found once. Between the trimmed V and J ends, which lost 6 bases and 0 bases, there was a span of 8 bases. Germline V gene data show CDR1 as SGHTA and CDR2 as FQGNSA. The CDR3 has 13 amino acids. The sample comes from a study of beta chain features in type 1 diabetes. The study, taken as a whole, reports: For Type 1 diabetes patients, all four CD4+ subsets carried TCRB CDR3s that were moderately but significantly shorter.

The sequence derives from a man in his thirties or forties with type 1 diabetes. Material for sequencing was stem cell memory CD4+ T cells from blood. This chain joins TRBV7-2 and TRBJ1-1, with D unresolved. In DNA, the CDR3 is TGTGCCAGCAGACCGAACATGAACACTGAAGCTTTCTTT. This codes for CASRPNMNTEAFF.